This T cell receptor beta chain was obtained from a study of blood T cell repertoires in COVID-19. At the level of the study: The United States, Italy and Spain supplied acute and convalescent COVID-19 samples. PBMCs, B-cell-depleted T cells, or T cells provided the cDNA or gDNA that made up the material.

Authors' processing steps: Nucleated cell number was recorded as an estimate derived from reference gene primer amplification. Only in-frame clones appear in the TCRdb table, and some are missing; sequencing was by immunoSEQ multiplex PCR. The V and J calls and clone size were taken over from that table, and D and trimming were inferred from the DNA. The table records 270,000 or so clones, approximately 81% of them present only once. The CDR3 is 16 residues long. The ends were cut back, 5 bases at V and 1 base at J, with 17 bases in the middle. CDR1 and CDR2 (germline): SGHRS, YFSETQ. The receptor's source is a woman in her fifties or sixties with active or convalescent COVID-19. The chain joins TRBV5-1 to TRBJ2-3; possible D gene TRBD1, 6 bases. The sequencing input was peripheral blood. As DNA, the CDR3 is TGCGCCAGCAGTCGAGCTCAGGGGCCTCGCACAGATACGCAGTATTTT. Amino acid sequence: CASSRAQGPRTDTQYF. Full variable domain (remainder filled in from reference TRBV5-1 and TRBJ2-3): KAGVTQTPRYLIKTRGQQVTLSCSPISGHRSVSWYQQTPGQGLQFLFEYFSETQRNKGNFPGRFSGRQFSNSRSEMNVSTLELGDSALYLCASSRAQGPRTDTQYFGPGTRLTVL.